These T cell receptor beta chains were read from a single sample in a study of blood T cell repertoires in COVID-19. The method was immunoSEQ multiplex PCR; TCRdb's version includes in-frame clones alone and lacks a portion of them. The sample holds 110,000 to 150,000 clones; approximately 90% are singletons and the top ten take around 3.2%. The sample was peripheral blood. The receptor source for this set is a man aged 55 to 70 with active or convalescent COVID-19. The CDR3 runs from the conserved cysteine through the conserved F or W. D genes are given only for firm matches. Clone size is stated in some rows and not others, as once, few, many or a class when expanded.

.,.,TRBJ2-1,TRBV7-9,CASSPLMGFGVDEQFF,TGTGCCAGCAGCCCGTTAATGGGGTTCGGGGTTGATGAGCAGTTCTTC
TRBD1,.,TRBJ1-5,TRBV20-1,CSASRQGSDNQPQHF,TGCAGTGCTAGTAGACAGGGGTCGGACAATCAGCCCCAGCATTTT
.,once,TRBJ1-3,TRBV28,CASSPPFTAYSGNTIYF,TGTGCCAGCAGTCCCCCTTTTACAGCTTACTCTGGAAACACCATATATTTT
.,.,TRBJ2-3,TRBV18,CASSPATRTDTQYF,TGTGCCAGCTCACCGGCGACTCGCACAGATACGCAGTATTTT
.,.,TRBJ1-2,TRBV9,CASSFGQPTVYGYTF,TGTGCCAGCAGCTTCGGACAACCCACTGTCTATGGCTACACCTTC
.,.,TRBJ2-5,TRBV7-3,CASSNPAAGGETQYF,TGTGCCAGCAGCAACCCGGCGGCGGGTGGAGAGACCCAGTACTTC
.,.,TRBJ2-5,TRBV7-6,CASSLAGGHQETQYF,TGTGCCAGCAGCTTAGCGGGGGGTCACCAAGAGACCCAGTACTTC
.,.,TRBJ2-1,TRBV5-6,CASSLASLGGEQFF,TGTGCCAGCAGCTTGGCCTCTCTAGGAGGTGAGCAGTTCTTC
.,.,TRBJ2-7,TRBV21-1,CASSKEQARNYEQYF,TGTGCCAGCAGCAAAGAACAGGCTCGAAACTACGAGCAGTACTTC
.,.,TRBJ1-5,TRBV7-9,CASSFTGSNQPQHF,TGTGCCAGCAGCTTTACAGGTAGCAATCAGCCCCAGCATTTT
TRBD2,.,TRBJ2-1,TRBV5-1,CASTLLAGGHNEQFF,TGCGCCAGCACGTTACTAGCGGGGGGGCACAATGAGCAGTTCTTC
TRBD1,.,TRBJ2-5,TRBV6-6,CASSSDRGGIQETQYF,TGTGCCAGCAGTTCGGACAGGGGGGGGATCCAAGAGACCCAGTACTTC
.,.,TRBJ1-2,TRBV19,CAIKVWGPDNYGYTF,TGTGCCATTAAAGTCTGGGGGCCAGATAACTATGGCTACACCTTC
TRBD1,.,TRBJ1-1,TRBV3-1/TRBV3-2,CASSQATPGQGGTEAFF,TGTGCCAGCAGCCAAGCTACTCCGGGACAGGGAGGAACTGAAGCTTTCTTT
.,.,TRBJ2-1,TRBV7-3,CASSFQRTLYNEQFF,TGTGCCAGCAGCTTTCAAAGGACACTATACAATGAGCAGTTCTTC
TRBD1,.,TRBJ1-5,TRBV28,CASGQGRSNQPQHF,TGTGCCAGCGGACAGGGCCGGAGCAATCAGCCCCAGCATTTT